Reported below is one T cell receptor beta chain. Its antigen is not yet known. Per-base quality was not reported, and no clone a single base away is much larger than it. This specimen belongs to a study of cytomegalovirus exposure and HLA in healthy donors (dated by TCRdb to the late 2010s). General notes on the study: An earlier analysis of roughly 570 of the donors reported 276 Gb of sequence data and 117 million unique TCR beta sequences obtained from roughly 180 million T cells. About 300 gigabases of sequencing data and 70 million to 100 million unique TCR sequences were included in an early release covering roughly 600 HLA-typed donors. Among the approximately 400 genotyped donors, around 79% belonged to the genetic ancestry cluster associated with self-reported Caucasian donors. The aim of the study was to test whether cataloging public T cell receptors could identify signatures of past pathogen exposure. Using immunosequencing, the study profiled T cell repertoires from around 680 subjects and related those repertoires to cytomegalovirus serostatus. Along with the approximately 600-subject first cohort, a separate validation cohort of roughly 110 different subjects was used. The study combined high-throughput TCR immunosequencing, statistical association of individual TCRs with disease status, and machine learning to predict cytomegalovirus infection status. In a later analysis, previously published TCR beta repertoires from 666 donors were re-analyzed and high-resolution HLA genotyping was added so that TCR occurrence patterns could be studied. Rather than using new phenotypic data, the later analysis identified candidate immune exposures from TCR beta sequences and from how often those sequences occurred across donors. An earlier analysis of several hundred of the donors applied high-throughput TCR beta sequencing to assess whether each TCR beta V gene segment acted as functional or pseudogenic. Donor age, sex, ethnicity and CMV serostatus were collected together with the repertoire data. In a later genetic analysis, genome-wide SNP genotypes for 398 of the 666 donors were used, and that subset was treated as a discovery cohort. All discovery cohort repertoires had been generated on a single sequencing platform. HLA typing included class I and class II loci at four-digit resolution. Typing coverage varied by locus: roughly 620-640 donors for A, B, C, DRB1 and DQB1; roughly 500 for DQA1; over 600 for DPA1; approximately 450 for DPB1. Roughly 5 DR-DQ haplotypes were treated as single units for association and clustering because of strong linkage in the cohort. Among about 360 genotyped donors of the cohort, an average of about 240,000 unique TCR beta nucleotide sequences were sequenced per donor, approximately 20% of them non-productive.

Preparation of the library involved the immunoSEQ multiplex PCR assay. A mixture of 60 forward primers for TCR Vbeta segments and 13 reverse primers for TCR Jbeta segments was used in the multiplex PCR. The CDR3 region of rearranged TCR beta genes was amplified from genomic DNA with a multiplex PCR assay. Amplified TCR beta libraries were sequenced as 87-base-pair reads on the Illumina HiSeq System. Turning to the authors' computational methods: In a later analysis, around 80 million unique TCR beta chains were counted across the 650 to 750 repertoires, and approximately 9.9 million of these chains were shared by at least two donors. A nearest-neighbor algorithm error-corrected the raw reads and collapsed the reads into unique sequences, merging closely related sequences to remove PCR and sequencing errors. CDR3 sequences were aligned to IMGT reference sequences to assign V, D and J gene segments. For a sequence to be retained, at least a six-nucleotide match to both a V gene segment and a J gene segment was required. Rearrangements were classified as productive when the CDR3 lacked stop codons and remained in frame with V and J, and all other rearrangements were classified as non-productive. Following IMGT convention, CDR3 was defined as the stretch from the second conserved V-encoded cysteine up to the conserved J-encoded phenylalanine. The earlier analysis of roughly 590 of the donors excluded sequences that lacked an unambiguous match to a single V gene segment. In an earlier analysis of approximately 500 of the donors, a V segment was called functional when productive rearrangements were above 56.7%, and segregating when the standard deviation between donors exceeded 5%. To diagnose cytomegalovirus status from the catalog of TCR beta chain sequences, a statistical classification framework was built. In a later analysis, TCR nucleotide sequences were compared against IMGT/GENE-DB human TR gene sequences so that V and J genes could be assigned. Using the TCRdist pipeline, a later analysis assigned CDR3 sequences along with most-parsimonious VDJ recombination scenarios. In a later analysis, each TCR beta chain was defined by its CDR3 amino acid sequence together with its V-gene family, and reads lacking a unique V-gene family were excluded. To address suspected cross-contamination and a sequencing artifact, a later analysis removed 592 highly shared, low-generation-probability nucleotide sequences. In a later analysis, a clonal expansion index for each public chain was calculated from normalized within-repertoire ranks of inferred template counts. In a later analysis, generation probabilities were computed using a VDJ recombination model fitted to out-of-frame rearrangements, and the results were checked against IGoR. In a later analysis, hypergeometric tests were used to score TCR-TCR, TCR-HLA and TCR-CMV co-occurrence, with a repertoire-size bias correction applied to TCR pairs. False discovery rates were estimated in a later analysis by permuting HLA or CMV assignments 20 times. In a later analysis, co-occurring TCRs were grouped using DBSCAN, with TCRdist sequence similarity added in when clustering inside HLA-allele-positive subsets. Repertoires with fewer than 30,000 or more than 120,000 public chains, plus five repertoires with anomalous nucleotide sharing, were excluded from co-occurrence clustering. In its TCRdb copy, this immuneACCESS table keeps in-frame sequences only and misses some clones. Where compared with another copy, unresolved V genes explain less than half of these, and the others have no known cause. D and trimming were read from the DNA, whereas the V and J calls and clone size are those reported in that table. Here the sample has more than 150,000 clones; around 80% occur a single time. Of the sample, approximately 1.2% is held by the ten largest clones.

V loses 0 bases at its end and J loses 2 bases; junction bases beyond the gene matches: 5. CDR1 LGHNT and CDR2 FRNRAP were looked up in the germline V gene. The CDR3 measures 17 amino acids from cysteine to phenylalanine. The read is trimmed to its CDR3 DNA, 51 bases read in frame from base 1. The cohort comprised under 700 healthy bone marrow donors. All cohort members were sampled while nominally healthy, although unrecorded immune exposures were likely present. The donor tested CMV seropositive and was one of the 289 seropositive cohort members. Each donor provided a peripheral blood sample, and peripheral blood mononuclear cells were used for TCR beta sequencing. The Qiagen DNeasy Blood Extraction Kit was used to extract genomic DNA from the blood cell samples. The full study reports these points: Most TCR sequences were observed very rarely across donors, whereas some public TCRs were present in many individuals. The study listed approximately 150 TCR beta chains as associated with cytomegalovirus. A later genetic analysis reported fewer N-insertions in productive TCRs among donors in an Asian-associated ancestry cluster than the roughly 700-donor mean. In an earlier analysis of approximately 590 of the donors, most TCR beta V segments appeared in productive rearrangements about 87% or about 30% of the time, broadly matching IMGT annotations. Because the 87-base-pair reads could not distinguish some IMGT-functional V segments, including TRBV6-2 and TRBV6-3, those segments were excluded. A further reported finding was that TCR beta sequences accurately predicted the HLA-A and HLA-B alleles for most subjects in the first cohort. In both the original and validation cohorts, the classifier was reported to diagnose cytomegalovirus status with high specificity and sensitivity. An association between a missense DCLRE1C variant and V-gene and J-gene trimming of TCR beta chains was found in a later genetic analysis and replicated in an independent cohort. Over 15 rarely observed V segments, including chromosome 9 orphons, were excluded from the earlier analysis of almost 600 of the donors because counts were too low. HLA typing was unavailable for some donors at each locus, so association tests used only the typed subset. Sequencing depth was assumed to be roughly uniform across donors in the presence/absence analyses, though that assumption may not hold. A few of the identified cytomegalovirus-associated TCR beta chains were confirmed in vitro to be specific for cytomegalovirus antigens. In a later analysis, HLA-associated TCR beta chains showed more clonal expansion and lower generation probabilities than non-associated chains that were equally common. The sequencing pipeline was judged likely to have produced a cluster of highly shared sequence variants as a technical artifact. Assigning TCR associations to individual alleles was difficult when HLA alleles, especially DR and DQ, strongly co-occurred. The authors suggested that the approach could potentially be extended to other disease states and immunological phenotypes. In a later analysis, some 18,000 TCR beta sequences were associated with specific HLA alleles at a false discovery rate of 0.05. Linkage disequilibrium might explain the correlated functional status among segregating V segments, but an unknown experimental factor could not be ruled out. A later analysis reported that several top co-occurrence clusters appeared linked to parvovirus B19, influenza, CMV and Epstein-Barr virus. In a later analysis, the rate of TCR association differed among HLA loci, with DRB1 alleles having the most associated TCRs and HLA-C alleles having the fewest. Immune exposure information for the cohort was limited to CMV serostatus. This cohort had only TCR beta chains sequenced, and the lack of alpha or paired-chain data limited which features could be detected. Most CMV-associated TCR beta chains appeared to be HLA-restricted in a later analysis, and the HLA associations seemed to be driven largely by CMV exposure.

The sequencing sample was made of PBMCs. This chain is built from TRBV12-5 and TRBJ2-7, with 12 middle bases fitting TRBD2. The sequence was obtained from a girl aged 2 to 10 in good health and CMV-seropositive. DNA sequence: TGTGCTAGTGGTTTGGTCCTCCCTAGCGGGAGGGCCTACGAGCAGTACTTC. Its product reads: CASGLVLPSGRAYEQYF.